This TCR beta chain was recorded in a study of early T cells in non-severe SARS-CoV-2 infection. Background on the study: The sequenced material was bulk RNA from unsorted whole blood, and its chains were unpaired.

This clonotype occurred many times. MiXCR was run by TCRdb on the 5' RACE reads, yielding one entry per CDR3 protein. The repertoire holds under 100,000 distinct CDR3 sequences, 9.5% to 12% seen once, with approximately 5.4% in the top ten. With V trimmed by 2 bases and J by 4 bases, 4 bases remained unmatched. The CDR3 spans 15 residues. Germline CDR1 and CDR2: SGHVS and FQNEAQ. The receptor was isolated from an adult who was a healthcare worker with PCR-confirmed SARS-CoV-2 infection or an uninfected control (not recorded which). The chain has TRBV7-8 and TRBJ2-2; 7 nucleotides match TRBD1. Sequencing was done on a sample of whole blood. CDR3 residues: CASSLTGVGTGELFF. The CDR3 coding sequence is TGTGCCAGCAGCTTAACAGGGGTTGGCACCGGGGAGCTGTTTTTT.